A selection of T cell receptor beta chains follows, all from one sample in a study of identical twins. TCRdb fed the 5' RACE reads into MiXCR, producing one record per CDR3 protein. This table holds under 800,000 distinct CDR3 sequences, 20% to 25% found once. These data are also associated with another study on T cells expressing NK-cell markers.

Sample: PBMCs. The receptors shown here come from a woman younger than 35 in good health. The CDR3 runs from the conserved cysteine through the conserved F or W. Each record gives: V gene, clone size, D gene, J gene, CDR3 protein, CDR3 DNA. D genes are given only for firm matches. Not all rows give a size; the values are once, few, many and, for expanded clones, a class.

V gene: TRBV11-2
clone size: .
D gene: .
J gene: TRBJ2-7
CDR3 protein: CASSLEVDTYEQYF
CDR3 DNA: TGTGCCAGCAGCTTAGAGGTGGACACCTACGAGCAGTACTTC

V gene: TRBV2
clone size: many
D gene: .
J gene: TRBJ2-7
CDR3 protein: CASSRQAYEQYF
CDR3 DNA: TGTGCCAGCAGTAGACAGGCCTACGAGCAGTACTTC

V gene: TRBV30
clone size: .
D gene: TRBD2
J gene: TRBJ2-1
CDR3 protein: CAWSGGGGRNEQFF
CDR3 DNA: TGTGCCTGGAGTGGAGGCGGCGGGAGAAATGAGCAGTTCTTC

V gene: TRBV7-3
clone size: few
D gene: TRBD1
J gene: TRBJ2-3
CDR3 protein: CASSLTGGQVDTQYF
CDR3 DNA: TGTGCCAGCAGCTTAACAGGGGGCCAAGTAGACACGCAGTATTTT

V gene: TRBV6-1
clone size: many
D gene: TRBD1
J gene: TRBJ1-1
CDR3 protein: CASSTGTGGLEAFF
CDR3 DNA: TGTGCCAGCAGCACCGGGACAGGGGGCCTTGAAGCTTTCTTT

V gene: TRBV6-2/TRBV6-3
clone size: .
D gene: TRBD2
J gene: TRBJ2-1
CDR3 protein: CASRTLAGVFPSYNEQFF
CDR3 DNA: TGTGCCAGCAGAACACTAGCGGGCGTCTTTCCCTCCTACAATGAGCAGTTCTTC

V gene: TRBV20-1
clone size: few
D gene: TRBD2
J gene: TRBJ2-1
CDR3 protein: CSARGISGIYNEQFF
CDR3 DNA: TGCAGTGCTAGAGGTATAAGCGGGATCTACAATGAGCAGTTCTTC

V gene: TRBV5-5
clone size: many
D gene: .
J gene: TRBJ2-7
CDR3 protein: CASSLGPKGYEQYF
CDR3 DNA: TGTGCCAGCAGCTTGGGCCCCAAAGGTTACGAGCAGTACTTC

V gene: TRBV27
clone size: few
D gene: .
J gene: TRBJ2-3
CDR3 protein: CASSPWFQTSTDTQYF
CDR3 DNA: TGTGCCAGCAGTCCATGGTTTCAAACTAGCACAGATACGCAGTATTTT

V gene: TRBV20-1
clone size: many
D gene: .
J gene: TRBJ2-1
CDR3 protein: CSAGVRGFEQFF
CDR3 DNA: TGCAGTGCTGGCGTGAGGGGCTTTGAGCAGTTCTTC

V gene: TRBV20-1
clone size: few
D gene: .
J gene: TRBJ2-3
CDR3 protein: CSARIGGTDTQYF
CDR3 DNA: TGCAGTGCTAGGATCGGAGGCACAGATACGCAGTATTTT

V gene: TRBV20-1
clone size: .
D gene: .
J gene: TRBJ2-7
CDR3 protein: CSARDFEYEQYF
CDR3 DNA: TGCAGTGCTAGAGATTTTGAGTACGAGCAGTACTTC

V gene: TRBV12-3/TRBV12-4
clone size: many
D gene: .
J gene: TRBJ2-2
CDR3 protein: CASSRARSWELFF
CDR3 DNA: TGTGCCAGCAGTAGAGCGCGATCTTGGGAGCTGTTTTTT

V gene: TRBV25-1
clone size: few
D gene: .
J gene: TRBJ1-1
CDR3 protein: CASSEEPSYTEAFF
CDR3 DNA: TGTGCCAGCAGTGAAGAGCCCAGCTACACTGAAGCTTTCTTT

V gene: TRBV5-1
clone size: .
D gene: TRBD2
J gene: TRBJ2-7
CDR3 protein: CASSSLGVSGGNEQYF
CDR3 DNA: TGCGCCAGCAGCTCCCTGGGAGTCAGCGGGGGGAACGAGCAGTACTTC

V gene: TRBV20-1
clone size: .
D gene: TRBD2
J gene: TRBJ2-7
CDR3 protein: CSASFGGVGEQYF
CDR3 DNA: TGCAGTGCTTCCTTTGGGGGGGTGGGGGAGCAGTACTTC

V gene: TRBV6-5
clone size: .
D gene: .
J gene: TRBJ2-3
CDR3 protein: CASSYRGFSTDTQYF
CDR3 DNA: TGTGCCAGCAGTTACAGAGGGTTTAGCACAGATACGCAGTATTTT

V gene: TRBV6-5
clone size: few
D gene: .
J gene: TRBJ2-3
CDR3 protein: CASSYSKGGGRDTQYF
CDR3 DNA: TGTGCCAGCAGTTACTCGAAGGGGGGGGGCAGGGATACGCAGTATTTT

V gene: TRBV10-3
clone size: .
D gene: .
J gene: TRBJ1-5
CDR3 protein: CAISGWGRNQPQHF
CDR3 DNA: TGTGCCATCAGTGGGTGGGGACGCAATCAGCCCCAGCATTTT

V gene: TRBV5-5
clone size: .
D gene: TRBD2
J gene: TRBJ2-3
CDR3 protein: CASSLILAVVTDTQYF
CDR3 DNA: TGTGCCAGCAGCTTGATCCTAGCGGTGGTCACAGATACGCAGTATTTT

V gene: TRBV4-2
clone size: .
D gene: .
J gene: TRBJ2-5
CDR3 protein: CASSPLSGGPGTQYF
CDR3 DNA: TGTGCCAGCAGCCCTCTCTCCGGGGGACCCGGGACCCAGTACTTC

V gene: TRBV5-1
clone size: few
D gene: .
J gene: TRBJ2-6
CDR3 protein: CASKFLAGANVLTF
CDR3 DNA: TGCGCCAGCAAGTTCCTAGCTGGGGCCAACGTCCTGACTTTC

V gene: TRBV5-6
clone size: few
D gene: TRBD1
J gene: TRBJ2-7
CDR3 protein: CASSFGDRSSYEQYF
CDR3 DNA: TGTGCCAGCAGCTTTGGGGACAGGAGCTCCTACGAGCAGTACTTC

V gene: TRBV10-3
clone size: many
D gene: .
J gene: TRBJ2-3
CDR3 protein: CAINGRIGDTQYF
CDR3 DNA: TGTGCCATCAATGGTAGGATAGGAGATACGCAGTATTTT

V gene: TRBV20-1
clone size: many
D gene: .
J gene: TRBJ2-3
CDR3 protein: CSARDQRRRSTDTQYF
CDR3 DNA: TGCAGTGCTAGAGACCAGAGGCGACGGAGCACAGATACGCAGTATTTT

V gene: TRBV12-3/TRBV12-4
clone size: few
D gene: .
J gene: TRBJ1-2
CDR3 protein: CASSLDVSNTYGYTF
CDR3 DNA: TGTGCCAGCAGTTTAGATGTAAGCAATACTTATGGCTACACCTTC

V gene: TRBV7-2
clone size: .
D gene: .
J gene: TRBJ2-7
CDR3 protein: CASSPAAQFYEQYF
CDR3 DNA: TGTGCCAGCAGCCCCGCGGCACAATTCTACGAGCAGTACTTC

V gene: TRBV29-1
clone size: few
D gene: TRBD2
J gene: TRBJ2-6
CDR3 protein: CSVVGGRAKGANVLTF
CDR3 DNA: TGCAGCGTTGTAGGCGGGAGGGCCAAAGGGGCCAACGTCCTGACTTTC

V gene: TRBV29-1
clone size: few
D gene: TRBD1
J gene: TRBJ1-2
CDR3 protein: CSVEGGTDAGYTF
CDR3 DNA: TGCAGCGTTGAAGGGGGGACAGATGCTGGCTACACCTTC

V gene: TRBV2
clone size: .
D gene: .
J gene: TRBJ2-7
CDR3 protein: CASSVGPYEQYF
CDR3 DNA: TGTGCCAGCAGTGTCGGGCCCTACGAGCAGTACTTC

V gene: TRBV7-9
clone size: .
D gene: TRBD1
J gene: TRBJ2-1
CDR3 protein: CASSQQGSHNEQFF
CDR3 DNA: TGTGCCAGCAGCCAACAGGGGAGCCACAATGAGCAGTTCTTC

V gene: TRBV5-1
clone size: .
D gene: .
J gene: TRBJ2-3
CDR3 protein: CASSWDSGAPTDTQYF
CDR3 DNA: TGCGCCAGCAGTTGGGACTCGGGGGCCCCCACAGATACGCAGTATTTT

V gene: TRBV7-9
clone size: .
D gene: TRBD2
J gene: TRBJ2-5
CDR3 protein: CASSLPAGVKETQYF
CDR3 DNA: TGTGCCAGCAGCTTGCCAGCGGGGGTCAAAGAGACCCAGTACTTC

V gene: TRBV10-3
clone size: .
D gene: TRBD2
J gene: TRBJ2-5
CDR3 protein: CAISGGGAGVNQETQYF
CDR3 DNA: TGTGCCATCAGTGGGGGTGGAGCGGGAGTTAACCAAGAGACCCAGTACTTC

V gene: TRBV20-1
clone size: few
D gene: TRBD1
J gene: TRBJ2-5
CDR3 protein: CSASRQGRLVETQYF
CDR3 DNA: TGCAGTGCTAGCCGACAGGGGCGTTTGGTGGAGACCCAGTACTTC

V gene: TRBV4-1
clone size: .
D gene: .
J gene: TRBJ2-7
CDR3 protein: CASSQELGEIYDEQYF
CDR3 DNA: TGCGCCAGCAGCCAAGAATTGGGAGAGATTTATGACGAGCAGTACTTC

V gene: TRBV23-1
clone size: .
D gene: .
J gene: TRBJ2-2
CDR3 protein: CASSPDPPHPGELFF
CDR3 DNA: TGCGCCAGCAGCCCCGATCCCCCACACCCCGGGGAGCTGTTTTTT

V gene: TRBV7-9
clone size: many
D gene: TRBD2
J gene: TRBJ2-1
CDR3 protein: CASSPVGGRVGNEQFF
CDR3 DNA: TGTGCCAGCAGCCCCGTCGGGGGGAGAGTGGGAAATGAGCAGTTCTTC

V gene: TRBV7-9
clone size: few
D gene: TRBD2
J gene: TRBJ2-4
CDR3 protein: CASSGSSGGPNIQYF
CDR3 DNA: TGTGCCAGCAGCGGATCTAGCGGGGGACCTAACATTCAGTACTTC

V gene: TRBV6-1
clone size: .
D gene: .
J gene: TRBJ2-2
CDR3 protein: CASRKGGPSSGELFF
CDR3 DNA: TGTGCCAGCAGAAAAGGGGGTCCGTCTTCCGGGGAGCTGTTTTTT